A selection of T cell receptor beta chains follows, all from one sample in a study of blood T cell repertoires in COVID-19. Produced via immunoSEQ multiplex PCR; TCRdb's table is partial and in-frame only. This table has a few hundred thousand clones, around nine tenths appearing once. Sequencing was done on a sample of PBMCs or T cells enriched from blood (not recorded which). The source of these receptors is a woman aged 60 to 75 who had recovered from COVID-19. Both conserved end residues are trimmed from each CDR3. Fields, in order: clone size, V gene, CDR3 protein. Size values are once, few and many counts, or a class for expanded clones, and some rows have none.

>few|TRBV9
ASGRTTNTGELF
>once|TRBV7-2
ASSFRFEDTQY
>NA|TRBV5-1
ASSLVPSGGYEQY
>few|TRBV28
ASSRGYYGYT
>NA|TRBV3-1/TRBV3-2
ASSHGTGSPLDKNIQY
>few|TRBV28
ASSQGQLKSPLH
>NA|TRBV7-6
ASSPYLRVGGDTGELF
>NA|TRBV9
ASSVAPADFSDGYT
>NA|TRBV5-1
ASSLTIQGPYGYT
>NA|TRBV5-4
ASSPDRGLGYT
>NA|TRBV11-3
ASSLASTYEQY
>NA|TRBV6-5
ASSYFKAGAPEAF
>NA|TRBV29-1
SHNSRTGTEKLF
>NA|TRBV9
ASSGQRGPSDNEQF
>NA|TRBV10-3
AISVAGETQY
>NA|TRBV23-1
ASSQSGCLLSSYNSPLH
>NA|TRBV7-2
ASSLAGLSYEQY
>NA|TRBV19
ASSTRAGTTDSGANVLT
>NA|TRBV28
ASMEGQGREKLF
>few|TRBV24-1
ATSDSGLGYT
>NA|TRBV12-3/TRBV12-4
ASTWGGNYGYT
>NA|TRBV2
ASSNTGLRGKLF
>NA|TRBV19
ASRSSGNTIY
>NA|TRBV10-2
ASSDPGGGAYETQY
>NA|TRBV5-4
ASSFDREGPDTQY
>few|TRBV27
ASSSTDSYGYT
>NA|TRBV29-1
SVEHREGTEQY
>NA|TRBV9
ASSPSVGLQETQY
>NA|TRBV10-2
ASSEWGGGNTIY
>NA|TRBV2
ASIFATSGNEQF
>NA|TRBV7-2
ASSSPRPGGAEELF
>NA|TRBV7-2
ASSPHETGLNQPQH
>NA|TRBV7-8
ASSLRQGIVDGYT
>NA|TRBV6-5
ASSSSGPYEQY
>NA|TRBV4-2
ASSQEAASGGKETQY
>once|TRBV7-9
ASSLGTGPNEKLF
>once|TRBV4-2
ASSQDVVAAYNEQF
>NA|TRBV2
ASSEARGQGAEQY
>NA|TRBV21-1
ASSKAGQGVHNEQF
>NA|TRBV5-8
ASSFPKRGSEAF
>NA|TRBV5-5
ASSLQLAGVDTQY
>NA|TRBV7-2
ASSLEGNRGELF
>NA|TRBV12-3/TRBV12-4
ASSLASTGELF
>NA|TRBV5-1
ASSLERTDTGELF